The rows below give T cell receptor beta chains drawn from one sample of a study of T cells expressing NK-cell markers. For each CDR3 protein, TCRdb gives one entry from its re-call of the 5' RACE reads, without DNA. This sample carries some 410,000 distinct CDR3 sequences, with approximately 6.8% going to the ten biggest clones. The material sequenced was blood T cells: a sorted CD56 or NKG2C T cell subset, CD4+ or CD8+ T cells, or bulk PBMC T cells (not recorded which). The receptors were sampled from a woman aged 18 to 69 in good health. CDR3s include the opening cysteine and the closing phenylalanine or tryptophan.

j_call v_call cdr3_aa
TRBJ2-1 TRBV25-1 CASSDTSGRGFVNEQFF
TRBJ2-7 TRBV6-5 CASSYELADEQYF
TRBJ2-1 TRBV3-1 CASSQLTGDNEQFF
TRBJ1-5 TRBV20-1 CSASSSYQPQHF
TRBJ2-3 TRBV4-3 CASSQGAPSPIQTDTQYF
TRBJ2-3 TRBV4-3 CASSQGAGHQHTDTQYF
TRBJ2-1 TRBV4-2 CASSQDSLGQYNEQFF
TRBJ2-7 TRBV29-1 CSVRLAGTYEQYF
TRBJ2-4 TRBV5-1 CASSLDTGTGVRDF
TRBJ2-3 TRBV15 CATSLRTISTDTQYF
TRBJ1-2 TRBV5-4 CASRKGGDRYTF
TRBJ1-5 TRBV12-1 CASSHLREQHF
TRBJ2-1 TRBV2 CASSQQDLLGNEQFF
TRBJ2-2 TRBV20-1 CSARDSWGSGELFF
TRBJ2-7 TRBV7-9 CASSSSGQSGHEQYF
TRBJ1-1 TRBV10-3 CAISEKTGANTEAFF
TRBJ1-2 TRBV21-1 CASGAAFGGSIGYTF
TRBJ2-1 TRBV6-2/TRBV6-3 CASSYSRPGGVYNEQFF
TRBJ2-6 TRBV29-1 CSVQVIHSEANVLTF
TRBJ2-3 TRBV29-1 CSVGQAISTDTQYF
TRBJ2-7 TRBV7-2 CASSLARTSGGEQYF
TRBJ2-7 TRBV5-1 CASSAGTGVDEQYF
TRBJ2-1 TRBV7-8 CASSPARAKQFF
TRBJ2-5 TRBV20-1 CSARDPDYEETQYF
TRBJ2-3 TRBV19 CASSISTDTQYF
TRBJ2-1 TRBV4-2 CASSQIPGLSSYNEQFF
TRBJ1-6 TRBV20-1 CSAKGQAGDSPLHF
TRBJ2-6 TRBV6-2/TRBV6-3 CASSYWGASSGANVLTF
TRBJ2-5 TRBV28 CASNMGAGGAETQYF
TRBJ2-7 TRBV29-1 CSVEGGQTVNEQYF
TRBJ2-5 TRBV29-1 CSVEVGSETQYF
TRBJ2-1 TRBV20-1 CSARDTVYKLDEQFF
TRBJ1-1 TRBV7-2 CASSLATYRGVFRAFF
TRBJ1-1 TRBV12-3/TRBV12-4 CASAQAPTEAFF
TRBJ2-3 TRBV11-2 CASSYQSSGRTDTQYF
TRBJ1-5 TRBV10-3 CAISESGGGTQHF
TRBJ2-7 TRBV30 CAWSGGRTYEQYF
TRBJ2-1 TRBV27 CASSETGTGLTYNEQFF
TRBJ2-5 TRBV7-8 CASSLLQRLQETQYF